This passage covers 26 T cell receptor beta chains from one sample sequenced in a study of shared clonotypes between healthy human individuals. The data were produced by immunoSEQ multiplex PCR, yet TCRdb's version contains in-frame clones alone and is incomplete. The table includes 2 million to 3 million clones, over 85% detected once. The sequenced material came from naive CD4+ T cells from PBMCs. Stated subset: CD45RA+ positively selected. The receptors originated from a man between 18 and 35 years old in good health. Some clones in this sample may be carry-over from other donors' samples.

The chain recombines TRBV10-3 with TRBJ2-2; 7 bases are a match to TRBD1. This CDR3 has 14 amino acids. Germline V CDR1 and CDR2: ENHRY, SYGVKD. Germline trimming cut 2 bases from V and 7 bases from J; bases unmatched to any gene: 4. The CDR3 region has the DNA TGTGCCATCAGTGAGGACAGGGAATACGGGGAGCTGTTTTTT. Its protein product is CAISEDREYGELFF.

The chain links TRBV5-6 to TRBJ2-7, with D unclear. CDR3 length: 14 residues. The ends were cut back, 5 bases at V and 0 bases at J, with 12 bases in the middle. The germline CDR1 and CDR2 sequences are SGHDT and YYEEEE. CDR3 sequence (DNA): TGTGCCAGCAGGGAGAGCCACCGCTCCTACGAGCAGTACTTC. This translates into CASRESHRSYEQYF. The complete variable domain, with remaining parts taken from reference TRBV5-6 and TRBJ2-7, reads DAGVTQSPTHLIKTRGQQVTLRCSPKSGHDTVSWYQQALGQGPQFIFQYYEEEERQRGNFPDRFSGHQFPNYSSELNVNALLLGDSALYLCASRESHRSYEQYFGPGTRLTVT.

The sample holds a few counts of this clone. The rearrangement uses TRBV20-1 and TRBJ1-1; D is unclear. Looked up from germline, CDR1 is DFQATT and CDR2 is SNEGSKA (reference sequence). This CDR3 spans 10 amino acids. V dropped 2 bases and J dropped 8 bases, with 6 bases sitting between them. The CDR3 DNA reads TGCAGTGCTAGAAGGGAGGAAGCTTTCTTT. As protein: CSARREEAFF.

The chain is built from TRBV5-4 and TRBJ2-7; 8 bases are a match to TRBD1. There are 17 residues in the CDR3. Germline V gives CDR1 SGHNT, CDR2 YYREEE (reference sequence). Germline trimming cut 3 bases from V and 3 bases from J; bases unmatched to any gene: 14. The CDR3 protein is CASSSPWGATGGYEQYF. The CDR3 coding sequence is TGTGCCAGCAGCTCACCTTGGGGGGCAACAGGGGGCTACGAGCAGTACTTC.

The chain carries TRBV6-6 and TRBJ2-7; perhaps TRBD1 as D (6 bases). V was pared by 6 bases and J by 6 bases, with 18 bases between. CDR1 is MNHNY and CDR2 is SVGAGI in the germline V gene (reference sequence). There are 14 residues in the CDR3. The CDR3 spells CASSLGGQISEQYF. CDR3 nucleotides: TGTGCCAGCAGCCTCGGTGGACAGATTTCCGAGCAGTACTTC.

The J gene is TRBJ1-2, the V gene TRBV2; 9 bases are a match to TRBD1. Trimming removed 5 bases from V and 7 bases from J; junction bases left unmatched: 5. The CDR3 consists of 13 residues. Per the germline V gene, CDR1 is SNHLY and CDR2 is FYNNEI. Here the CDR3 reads CASSTGQGPGYTF. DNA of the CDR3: TGTGCCAGCAGTACGGGACAGGGACCTGGCTACACCTTC.

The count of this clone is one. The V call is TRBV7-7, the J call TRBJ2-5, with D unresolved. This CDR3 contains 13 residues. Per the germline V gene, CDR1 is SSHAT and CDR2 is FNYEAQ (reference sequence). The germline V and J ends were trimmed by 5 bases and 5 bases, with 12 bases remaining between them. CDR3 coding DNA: TGTGCCAGCAGCGTCCGTACGAGGGAGACCCAGTACTTC. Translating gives CASSVRTRETQYF.

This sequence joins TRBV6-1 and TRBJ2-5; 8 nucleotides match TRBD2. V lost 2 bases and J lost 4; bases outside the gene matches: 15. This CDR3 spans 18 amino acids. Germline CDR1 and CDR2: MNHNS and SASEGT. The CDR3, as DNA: TGTGCCAGCAGTGAACGGGGTGGCGGGAGGCCTGAGGTAGAGACCCAGTACTTC. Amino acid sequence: CASSERGGGRPEVETQYF.

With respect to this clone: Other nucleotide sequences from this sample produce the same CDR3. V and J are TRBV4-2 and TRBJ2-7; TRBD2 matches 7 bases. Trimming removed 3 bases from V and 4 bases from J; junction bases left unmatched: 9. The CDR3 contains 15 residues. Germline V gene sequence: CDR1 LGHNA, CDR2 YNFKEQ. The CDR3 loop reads CASSHSSGTEYEQYF. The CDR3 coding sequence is TGTGCCAGCAGCCACTCCAGCGGGACCGAGTACGAGCAGTACTTC.

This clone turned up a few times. The CDR3 nucleotides read TGTGCCAGCTCACCAAGGGACAGATCCTACGAGCAGTACTTC. It codes for CASSPRDRSYEQYF. The chain recombines TRBV18 with TRBJ2-7, with 7 bases matching TRBD1. The CDR3 extends over 14 amino acids. The V and J ends lost 2 bases and 1 base, in that order; junction bases with no gene match: 2. Germline V lookup: CDR1 KGHSH, CDR2 LQKENI.

DNA for the CDR3: TGTGCCATCAGTGAGTACGTAACCTACGAGCAGTACTTC. Translating it yields CAISEYVTYEQYF. The J gene is TRBJ2-7, the V gene TRBV10-3; D remains ambiguous. The CDR3 is 13 amino acids. Looked up from germline, CDR1 is ENHRY and CDR2 is SYGVKD. Trimming took off 1 base at V and 2 bases at J, with 6 bases between the two ends.

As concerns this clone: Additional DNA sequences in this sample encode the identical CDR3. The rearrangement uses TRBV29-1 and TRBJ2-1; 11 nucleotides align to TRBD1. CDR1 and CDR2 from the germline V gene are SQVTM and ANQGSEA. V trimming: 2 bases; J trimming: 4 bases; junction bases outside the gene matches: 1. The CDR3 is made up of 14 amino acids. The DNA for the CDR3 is TGCAGCGTTGAACGGGACAGGGGGTACAATGAGCAGTTCTTC. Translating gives CSVERDRGYNEQFF.

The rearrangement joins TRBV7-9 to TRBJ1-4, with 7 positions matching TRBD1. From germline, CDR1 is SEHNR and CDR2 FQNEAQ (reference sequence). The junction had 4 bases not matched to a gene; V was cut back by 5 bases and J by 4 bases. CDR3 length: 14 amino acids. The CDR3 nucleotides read TGTGCCAGCAGCATGAGACAGGGTAATGAAAAACTGTTTTTT. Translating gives CASSMRQGNEKLFF.

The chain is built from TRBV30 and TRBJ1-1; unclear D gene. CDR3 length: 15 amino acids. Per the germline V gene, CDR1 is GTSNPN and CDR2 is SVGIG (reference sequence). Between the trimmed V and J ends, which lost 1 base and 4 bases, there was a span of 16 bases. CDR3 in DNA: TGTGCCTGGAGTGCGTACGAAAGGGCCGGCACTGAAGCTTTCTTT. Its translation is CAWSAYERAGTEAFF.

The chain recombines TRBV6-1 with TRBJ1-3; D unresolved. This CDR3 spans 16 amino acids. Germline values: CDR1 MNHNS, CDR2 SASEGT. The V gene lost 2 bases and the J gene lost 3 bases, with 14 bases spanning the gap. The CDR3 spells CASSERHTNGGNTIYF. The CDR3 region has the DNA TGTGCCAGCAGTGAACGGCACACAAATGGTGGAAACACCATATATTTT.

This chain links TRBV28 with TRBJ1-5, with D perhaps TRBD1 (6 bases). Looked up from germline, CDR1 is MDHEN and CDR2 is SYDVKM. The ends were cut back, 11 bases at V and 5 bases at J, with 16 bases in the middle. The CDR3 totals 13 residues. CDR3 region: CAWAGAGDQPQHF. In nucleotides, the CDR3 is TGTGCCTGGGCAGGGGCGGGGGATCAGCCCCAGCATTTT.

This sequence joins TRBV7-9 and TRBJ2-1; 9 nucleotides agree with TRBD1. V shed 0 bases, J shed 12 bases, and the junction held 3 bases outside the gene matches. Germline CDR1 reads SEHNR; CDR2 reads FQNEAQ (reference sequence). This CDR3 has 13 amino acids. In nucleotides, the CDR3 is TGTGCCAGCAGCTTAGCGGGACAGGGCGGGCAGTTCTTC. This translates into CASSLAGQGGQFF.

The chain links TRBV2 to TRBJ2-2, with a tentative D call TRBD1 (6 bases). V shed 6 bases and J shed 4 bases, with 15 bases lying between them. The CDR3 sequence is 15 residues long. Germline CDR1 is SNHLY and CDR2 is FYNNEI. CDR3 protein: CASRKDSSGTGELFF. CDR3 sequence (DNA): TGTGCCAGCAGGAAGGACAGCTCGGGCACCGGGGAGCTGTTTTTT. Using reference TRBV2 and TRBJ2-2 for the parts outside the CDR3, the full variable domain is EPEVTQTPSHQVTQMGQEVILRCVPISNHLYFYWYRQILGQKVEFLVSFYNNEISEKSEIFDDQFSVERPDGSNFTLKIRSTKLEDSAMYFCASRKDSSGTGELFFGEGSRLTVL.

CDR3 sequence (DNA): TGTGCCAGCAGTGCCCAGGGACTCTATGGCTACACCTTC. Its protein is CASSAQGLYGYTF. V and J are TRBV6-5 and TRBJ1-2; the D gene is possibly TRBD1 (5 bases). V shed 5 bases and J shed 4 bases, with 11 bases lying between them. The length of the CDR3 is 13 residues. Germline V gene data show CDR1 as MNHEY and CDR2 as SVGAGI.

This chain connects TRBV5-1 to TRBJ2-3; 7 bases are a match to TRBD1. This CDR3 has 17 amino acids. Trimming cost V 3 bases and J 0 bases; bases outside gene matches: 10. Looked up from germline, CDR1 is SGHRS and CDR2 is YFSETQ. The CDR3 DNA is TGCGCCAGCAGCTCCCGACAGGGTGCCACTAGCACAGATACGCAGTATTTT. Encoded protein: CASSSRQGATSTDTQYF. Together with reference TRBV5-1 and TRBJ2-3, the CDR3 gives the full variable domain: KAGVTQTPRYLIKTRGQQVTLSCSPISGHRSVSWYQQTPGQGLQFLFEYFSETQRNKGNFPGRFSGRQFSNSRSEMNVSTLELGDSALYLCASSSRQGATSTDTQYFGPGTRLTVL.

The CDR3 bases are TGCGCCAGCAGCTTCGGAAGTCGGCAGTTCTTC. Translated: CASSFGSRQFF. The chain joins TRBV5-1 to TRBJ2-1; unclear D gene. Trimming cost V 2 bases and J 12 bases, with 9 bases left between them. This CDR3 comprises 11 residues. CDR1 is SGHRS, CDR2 YFSETQ, per germline.

CDR3 amino acids: CASSRTTKPGLGGEQYF. The CDR3 coding sequence is TGCGCCAGCAGCCGAACCACTAAACCGGGACTAGGTGGCGAGCAGTACTTC. V usage is TRBV4-1 and J usage is TRBJ2-7, with 8 bases matching TRBD2. The CDR3 contains 17 residues. Trimming took 4 bases from V and 6 from J; bases not matched to a gene: 17. The germline gives CDR1 MGHRA, CDR2 YSYEKL.

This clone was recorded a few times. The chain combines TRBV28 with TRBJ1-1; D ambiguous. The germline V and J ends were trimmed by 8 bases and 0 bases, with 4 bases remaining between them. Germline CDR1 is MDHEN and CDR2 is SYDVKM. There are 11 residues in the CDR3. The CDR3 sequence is CASGLNTEAFF. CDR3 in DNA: TGTGCCAGCGGGTTGAACACTGAAGCTTTCTTT.

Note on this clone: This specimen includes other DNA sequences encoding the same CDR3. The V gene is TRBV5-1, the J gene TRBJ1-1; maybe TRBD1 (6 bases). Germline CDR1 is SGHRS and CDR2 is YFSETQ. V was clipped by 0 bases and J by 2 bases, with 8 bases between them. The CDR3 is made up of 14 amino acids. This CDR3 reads CASSLGDINTEAFF. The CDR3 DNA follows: TGCGCCAGCAGCTTGGGGGACATCAACACTGAAGCTTTCTTT.

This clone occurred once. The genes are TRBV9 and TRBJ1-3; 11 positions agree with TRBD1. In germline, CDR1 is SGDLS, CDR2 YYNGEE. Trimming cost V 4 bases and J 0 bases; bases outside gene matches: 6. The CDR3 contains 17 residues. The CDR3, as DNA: TGTGCCAGCAGCCCCCCGGGACAGGGGGTCTCTGGAAACACCATATATTTT. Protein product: CASSPPGQGVSGNTIYF. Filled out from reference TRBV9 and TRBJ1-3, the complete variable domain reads DSGVTQTPKHLITATGQRVTLRCSPRSGDLSVYWYQQSLDQGLQFLIQYYNGEERAKGNILERFSAQQFPDLHSELNLSSLELGDSALYFCASSPPGQGVSGNTIYFGEGSWLTVV.

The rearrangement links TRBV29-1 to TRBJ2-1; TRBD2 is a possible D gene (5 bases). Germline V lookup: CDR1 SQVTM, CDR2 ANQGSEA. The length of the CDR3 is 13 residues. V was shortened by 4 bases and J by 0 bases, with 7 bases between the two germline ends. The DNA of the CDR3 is TGCAGCGTTGTTGGACTCTCCTACAATGAGCAGTTCTTC. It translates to CSVVGLSYNEQFF.